This T cell receptor beta chain came from a study of cytomegalovirus exposure and HLA in healthy donors. The repertoire was sequenced with immunoSEQ multiplex PCR; TCRdb's copy has only in-frame clones and lacks some. The profile shows more than 100,000 clones, 88% of them singletons. Study observations and caveats: Most TCRs appeared rarely, but some public TCRs recurred in many donors.

This CDR3 is 14 amino acids long. Germline CDR1 SQVTM, CDR2 ANQGSEA. Germline trimming cut 3 bases from V and 6 bases from J; bases unmatched to any gene: 7. As concerns this clone: The target antigen is unknown.

This TCR came from a man under 40 in good health and CMV-seronegative. The sample taken for sequencing was PBMCs. This chain joins TRBV29-1 and TRBJ2-7; the match to TRBD2 covers 11 bases. The DNA of the CDR3 is TGCAGCGTTGATACGGCTAGCGGGAGGTCCGAGCAGTACTTC. It codes for CSVDTASGRSEQYF.